One and the same sample provided the 21 T cell receptor beta chains below, sequenced in a study of T cells after yellow fever vaccination. A single record per CDR3 protein comes from TCRdb applying MiXCR to the 5' RACE reads. The sample includes about 52,000 distinct CDR3 sequences, 6.5% to 8% of them seen just once. The material sequenced was CD8+ T cells not binding an NS4B(214-222) dextramer, sorted from PBMCs, taken more than 35 days after the first yellow fever vaccination. The receptors derive from a man aged 18 to 29 who received the YFV17D yellow fever vaccine.

The V and J genes are TRBV19 and TRBJ2-2; tentatively, D is TRBD2 (7 bases). There are 14 residues in the CDR3. The germline V gene has CDR1 LNHDA and CDR2 SQIVND (reference sequence). The V end lost 7 bases, the J end lost 1 base, and 10 bases lay between the germline ends. CDR3 DNA: TGTGCCAGTATGGGGGGGCGGAACACCGGGGAGCTGTTTTTT. It codes for CASMGGRNTGELFF.

This clonotype was seen a handful of times. This sequence joins TRBV4-1 and TRBJ1-2; TRBD1 agrees at 10 bases. With V trimmed by 3 bases and J by 5 bases, 9 bases remained unmatched. The CDR3 is 16 amino acids. CDR1 is MGHRA and CDR2 is YSYEKL in the germline V gene. CDR3 loop: CASSQQRTGGLYGYTF. The CDR3 bases are TGCGCCAGCAGCCAGCAGCGGACAGGGGGTTTGTATGGCTACACCTTC.

This clonotype was seen many times. The chain recombines TRBV19 with TRBJ1-1; no clear D. Germline V gene sequence: CDR1 LNHDA, CDR2 SQIVND (reference sequence). V was shortened by 2 bases and J by 1 base, with 5 bases between the two germline ends. The CDR3 totals 13 residues. The CDR3 DNA reads TGTGCCAGTAGTATAACCTCGAACACTGAAGCTTTCTTT. It codes for CASSITSNTEAFF.

In this sample, this clonotype turned up many times. The gene calls are TRBV7-6 and TRBJ2-1, with no clear D. There are 15 residues in the CDR3. V dropped 1 base and J dropped 3 bases, with 10 bases sitting between them. CDR1 is SGHVS, CDR2 FNYEAQ, per germline. The CDR3 sequence: CASSLDSQSYNEQFF. The DNA for the CDR3 is TGTGCCAGCAGCTTAGACAGTCAGAGCTACAATGAGCAGTTCTTC.

This clonotype was seen ten or more times. The rearrangement joins TRBV12-3 or TRBV12-4 to TRBJ2-2; 8 positions match TRBD2. This CDR3 is built from 15 residues. Trimming took 1 base from V and 5 from J; bases not matched to a gene: 3. The CDR3 loop is CASSLGIAGTGELFF. CDR3 in DNA: TGTGCCAGCAGTTTAGGGATAGCGGGGACCGGGGAGCTGTTTTTT.

This clonotype came up many times. CDR3 sequence (DNA): TGTGCCACCAGCAGAGGCCGGGGGGCTAGCACAGATACGCAGTATTTT. Protein sequence: CATSRGRGASTDTQYF. V usage is TRBV15 and J usage is TRBJ2-3; TRBD2 might be the D (7 bases). The CDR3 is 16 amino acids. Trimming left V 1 base short and J 0 bases short, with 11 bases between. In germline, CDR1 is LNHNV, CDR2 YYDKDF (reference sequence).

This clonotype occurred many times. The V and J genes are TRBV6-2 or TRBV6-3 and TRBJ1-1; D is perhaps TRBD1 (6 bases). The germline gives CDR1 MNHEY, CDR2 SVGEGT. Trimming took off 4 bases at V and 0 bases at J, with 12 bases between the two ends. This CDR3 comprises 15 residues. The CDR3 reads CASSFTAGVNTEAFF. Written as DNA, the CDR3 is TGTGCCAGCAGTTTTACCGCAGGGGTGAACACTGAAGCTTTCTTT.

This clonotype was recorded many times. The chain employs TRBV5-4 and TRBJ2-2; tentative D call: TRBD2 (5 bases). Per germline, CDR1 SGHNT and CDR2 YYREEE (reference sequence). The CDR3 is made up of 14 amino acids. V lost 2 bases to trimming and J lost 4 bases, with 9 bases between them. In nucleotides, the CDR3 is TGTGCCAGCAGCTTCGGGGTATCCACCGGGGAGCTGTTTTTT. Amino acids: CASSFGVSTGELFF.

This clonotype was recorded many times. The gene calls are TRBV4-1 and TRBJ2-7; D may be TRBD2 (6 bases). CDR3 length: 15 residues. Trimming cost V 6 bases and J 2 bases, with 17 bases left between them. Germline CDR1 is MGHRA and CDR2 is YSYEKL. Written as DNA, the CDR3 is TGCGCCAGCAGACTCTTTAGCGGCGACGCCTACGAGCAGTACTTC. Encoded protein: CASRLFSGDAYEQYF.

A few counts support this clonotype. The chain uses TRBV6-2 or TRBV6-3 and TRBJ1-1; D possibly corresponds to TRBD1 (5 bases). The CDR3 runs to 15 residues. CDR1 is MNHEY and CDR2 is SVGEGT in the germline V gene. The germline V and J ends were trimmed by 2 bases and 0 bases, with 10 bases remaining between them. The CDR3 reads CASSYETGLNTEAFF. CDR3 nucleotide sequence: TGTGCCAGCAGTTACGAAACAGGCCTGAACACTGAAGCTTTCTTT.

V is TRBV6-2 or TRBV6-3 and J is TRBJ2-7, with TRBD2 matching over 7 bases. CDR1 is MNHEY and CDR2 is SVGEGT in the germline V gene. J was trimmed by 4 bases and V by 8 bases; bases with no gene match: 8. CDR3 size: 13 residues. The DNA for the CDR3 is TGTGCCAGCGAGCGGGGTGGTGGATACGAGCAGTACGTC. It is translated as CASERGGGYEQYV.

V is TRBV4-3 and J is TRBJ1-2; tentative D call: TRBD1 (6 bases). CDR3 length: 16 amino acids. Germline CDR1 is LGHNA and CDR2 is YSLEER. V was clipped by 0 bases and J by 4 bases, with 15 bases between them. This chain's CDR3 is CASSQEGRGAGYGYTF. The DNA for the CDR3 is TGCGCCAGCAGCCAAGAGGGAAGGGGGGCCGGCTATGGCTACACCTTC.

In its sample, this clonotype was seen many times. The V and J genes are TRBV11-2 and TRBJ2-3, with TRBD2 matching over 9 bases. From germline, CDR1 is SGHAT and CDR2 FQNNGV. Trimming removed 2 bases from V and 2 bases from J; junction bases left unmatched: 8. This CDR3 comprises 17 residues. CDR3: CASSLSLAGTPTDTQYF. The DNA for the CDR3 is TGTGCCAGCAGCTTAAGCCTAGCGGGGACCCCCACAGATACGCAGTATTTT.

At least ten counts were recorded for this clonotype. V is TRBV4-1 and J is TRBJ2-2; possibly TRBD1 or TRBD2 for D (5 bases each). V dropped 3 bases and J dropped 0 bases, with 5 bases sitting between them. This CDR3 is 14 amino acids long. Germline V gene data show CDR1 as MGHRA and CDR2 as YSYEKL. The CDR3 region is CASSQGANTGELFF. CDR3 coding DNA: TGCGCCAGCAGCCAGGGGGCGAACACCGGGGAGCTGTTTTTT.

Ten or more counts support this clonotype. The V call is TRBV9, the J call TRBJ2-2; TRBD1 or TRBD2 may be the D gene (5 bases each). The germline CDR1 and CDR2 sequences are SGDLS and YYNGEE. V was clipped by 4 bases and J by 6 bases, with 13 bases between them. There are 14 residues in the CDR3. In DNA form, the CDR3 reads TGTGCCAGCAGCTTGGGACGGTCACCCGGGGAGCTGTTTTTT. Translated, it gives CASSLGRSPGELFF. The full variable domain, completed using reference TRBV9 and TRBJ2-2, is DSGVTQTPKHLITATGQRVTLRCSPRSGDLSVYWYQQSLDQGLQFLIQYYNGEERAKGNILERFSAQQFPDLHSELNLSSLELGDSALYFCASSLGRSPGELFFGEGSRLTVL.

This clonotype was counted between two and nine times. This chain links TRBV6-5 with TRBJ2-1; D is possibly TRBD1 (5 bases). From germline, CDR1 is MNHEY and CDR2 SVGAGI. Trimming removed 0 bases at V and 9 bases at J, with 12 bases between. The CDR3 is 14 amino acids. The CDR3 sequence is CASSYSSQGGEQFF. The CDR3 DNA follows: TGTGCCAGCAGTTACTCTTCCCAGGGCGGTGAGCAGTTCTTC.

The gene calls are TRBV6-1 and TRBJ1-6; 10 positions match TRBD1. J was trimmed by 7 bases and V by 7 bases; bases with no gene match: 4. The CDR3 contains 14 residues. The germline gives CDR1 MNHNS, CDR2 SASEGT. The CDR3 protein is CASTWDRGNSPLHF. Written as DNA, the CDR3 is TGTGCCAGCACCTGGGACAGGGGAAATTCACCCCTCCACTTT.

For the CDR3, the DNA is TGCGCCAGCAGCTTTCTAGCGGGGATCTTCACAGATACGCAGTATTTT. Residues: CASSFLAGIFTDTQYF. The chain employs TRBV5-1 and TRBJ2-3, with TRBD2 matching 9 bases. The CDR3 covers 16 residues. The ends lost 2 bases at V and 2 bases at J; junction bases unmatched: 6. Per the germline V gene, CDR1 is SGHRS and CDR2 is YFSETQ.

CDR3 amino acids: CASSEARRAGGPGQETQYF. DNA for the CDR3: TGTGCCAGCAGTGAAGCCCGCCGAGCGGGGGGCCCTGGCCAAGAGACCCAGTACTTC. This sequence joins TRBV2 and TRBJ2-5; 9 bases are shared with TRBD2. The CDR3 totals 19 residues. V shed 0 bases and J 1 base; nucleotides not matched to a gene: 12. CDR1 is SNHLY and CDR2 is FYNNEI in the germline V gene.

This clonotype was recorded many times. This chain connects TRBV5-1 to TRBJ2-1; 9 nucleotides match TRBD2. The CDR3 extends over 19 amino acids. Germline V CDR1 and CDR2: SGHRS, YFSETQ. J gave up 5 bases and V 4 bases, and 19 bases lay outside the gene matches. The DNA of the CDR3 is TGCGCCAGCAGCCTACTGACTAGCGGAGCCATATCGGAAAACAATGAGCAGTTCTTC. It codes for CASSLLTSGAISENNEQFF.

This clonotype was seen ten or more times. The V call is TRBV6-5, the J call TRBJ1-2; 12 bases match TRBD1. Per the germline V gene, CDR1 is MNHEY and CDR2 is SVGAGI. The CDR3 is 16 amino acids. The trim removed 2 bases at V and 8 bases at J, leaving 9 bases unmatched. The CDR3 sequence: CASSYEWDRGLGGYTF. CDR3 coding DNA: TGTGCCAGCAGTTACGAGTGGGACAGGGGGCTGGGCGGCTACACCTTC.